Below are 29 T cell receptor beta chains sequenced from a single sample in a study of cytomegalovirus exposure and HLA in healthy donors. TCRdb keeps only in-frame clones here, not all; method: immunoSEQ multiplex PCR. The sample lists tens of thousands of clones; 90% to 95% were seen once. The sequenced sample consisted of PBMCs. These receptors all come from a woman aged 25 to 39 in good health and CMV-seronegative.

The rearrangement links TRBV5-4 to TRBJ2-3; TRBD2 agrees at 7 bases. Germline CDR1 is SGHNT and CDR2 is YYREEE (reference sequence). This CDR3 is 13 amino acids long. Trimming took 3 bases from V and 6 from J; bases not matched to a gene: 4. The CDR3 DNA reads TGTGCCAGCAGCTCCCGGGGGGACGATACGCAGTATTTT. Its translation: CASSSRGDDTQYF.

V gene TRBV2 combines with J gene TRBJ2-3; TRBD2 matches at 7 bases. The CDR3 covers 19 residues. With 0 bases clipped from V and 0 bases from J, the junction kept 12 bases outside the gene matches. Germline assignment: CDR1 SNHLY and CDR2 FYNNEI. The CDR3 region is CASSEALTSATPSTDTQYF. The CDR3 DNA is TGTGCCAGCAGTGAAGCGTTAACTAGCGCAACCCCTAGCACAGATACGCAGTATTTT.

V is TRBV9 and J is TRBJ1-2, with D possibly matching TRBD1 (6 bases). This CDR3 is built from 13 residues. CDR1 is SGDLS, CDR2 YYNGEE, per germline. V was clipped by 4 bases and J by 8 bases, with 15 bases between them. In nucleotides, the CDR3 is TGTGCCAGCAGCTCACGCAACAGGGACGGCTACACCTTC. It is translated as CASSSRNRDGYTF.

This chain joins TRBV28 and TRBJ1-5; TRBD1 aligns across 9 bases. Germline assignment: CDR1 MDHEN and CDR2 SYDVKM. The CDR3 sequence is 16 residues long. Trimming took 7 bases from V and 4 from J; bases not matched to a gene: 11. The CDR3 nucleotides are TGTGCCAGCACAGTGAGGGGACAGGGACCGAATCAGCCCCAGCATTTT. Its protein is CASTVRGQGPNQPQHF. The full variable domain, in which reference TRBV28 and TRBJ1-5 provide the parts outside the CDR3, is DVKVTQSSRYLVKRTGEKVFLECVQDMDHENMFWYRQDPGLGLRLIYFSYDVKMKEKGDIPEGYSVSREKKERFSLILESASTNQTSMYLCASTVRGQGPNQPQHFGDGTRLSIL.

This chain connects TRBV10-3 to TRBJ2-7; possible D gene TRBD1, 6 bases. Per the germline V gene, CDR1 is ENHRY and CDR2 is SYGVKD. The CDR3 consists of 15 residues. V was trimmed by 7 bases and J by 1 base, leaving 17 bases between them. CDR3 in amino acids: CAINEGTGQSYEQYF. For the CDR3, the DNA is TGTGCCATCAATGAAGGTACAGGGCAGTCCTACGAGCAGTACTTC.

This chain uses TRBV7-2 with TRBJ2-7, with 14 bases matching TRBD2. The CDR3 spans 15 residues. Trimming took 6 bases from V and 4 from J; bases not matched to a gene: 5. Germline V gene sequence: CDR1 SGHTA, CDR2 FQGNSA. CDR3 bases: TGTGCCAGCAGGGGGGGGACTAGCGGGAGTTACGAGCAGTACTTC. Its protein is CASRGGTSGSYEQYF.

V gene TRBV6-6 combines with J gene TRBJ1-1, with D unresolved. V lost 6 bases and J 1 base, leaving 9 bases between the germline ends. The CDR3 contains 13 residues. Germline V lookup: CDR1 MNHNY, CDR2 SVGAGI (reference sequence). The CDR3 protein is CASRRLTNTEAFF. The CDR3 bases are TGTGCCAGCAGACGACTTACGAACACTGAAGCTTTCTTT.

The chain uses TRBV28 and TRBJ1-2; 11 bases are shared with TRBD1. The germline gives CDR1 MDHEN, CDR2 SYDVKM. The CDR3 extends over 17 amino acids. Unmatched junction bases numbered 12, after V lost 6 bases and J lost 3 bases. Here the CDR3 reads CASRRPGQGEGHYGYTF. The DNA of the CDR3 is TGTGCCAGCAGACGTCCGGGACAGGGGGAAGGTCACTATGGCTACACCTTC.

This clone occurred once. J is TRBJ2-5 and V is TRBV6-6; 9 bases map to TRBD2. Germline CDR1 MNHNY, CDR2 SVGAGI (reference sequence). The V segment lost 6 bases and the J segment 9 bases; nucleotides outside the gene matches: 17. The CDR3 contains 16 residues. Here the CDR3 reads CASRGGASGIPSAQYF. In DNA form, the CDR3 reads TGTGCCAGCAGGGGGGGGGCTAGCGGGATTCCCTCGGCCCAGTACTTC.

This clone was seen a handful of times. The chain joins TRBV19 to TRBJ1-5, with D possibly TRBD1 on 6 matching bases. Germline loops: CDR1 LNHDA, CDR2 SQIVND (reference sequence). The CDR3 loop spans 12 amino acids. Between the trimmed V and J ends, which lost 5 bases and 9 bases, there was a span of 11 bases. Here the CDR3 DNA reads TGTGCCAGTAGTGCAGGGGAGGGGCCCCAGCATTTT. The encoded protein is CASSAGEGPQHF.

The V call is TRBV28, the J call TRBJ2-2; D not certain. This CDR3 has 12 residues. The V gene's germline CDR1 is MDHEN and CDR2 SYDVKM. The V end lost 8 bases, the J end lost 6 bases, and 10 bases lay between the germline ends. The CDR3, as DNA: TGTGCCAGCGGCTTAACCGCCGGGGAGCTGTTTTTT. Translation gives CASGLTAGELFF.

V and J are TRBV10-3 and TRBJ1-2, with 9 bases matching TRBD1. Trimming removed 4 bases from V and 5 bases from J; junction bases left unmatched: 2. The CDR3 length is 13 residues. CDR1 is ENHRY, CDR2 SYGVKD, per germline. This CDR3 reads CAISGQGEYGYTF. As DNA, the CDR3 is TGTGCCATCAGTGGACAGGGGGAATATGGCTACACCTTC.

This chain uses TRBV14 with TRBJ2-2; D is perhaps TRBD2 (5 bases). CDR1 is SGHDN, CDR2 FVKESK, per germline. Trimming took off 1 base at V and 1 base at J, with 22 bases between the two ends. The CDR3 contains 20 residues. CDR3 nucleotide sequence: TGTGCCAGCAGCCAAGTGGGTCGGACCGTACCGGGAATGAACACCGGGGAGCTGTTTTTT. Translation: CASSQVGRTVPGMNTGELFF. Complete variable domain (other parts from reference TRBV14 and TRBJ2-2): EAGVTQFPSHSVIEKGQTVTLRCDPISGHDNLYWYRRVMGKEIKFLLHFVKESKQDESGMPNNRFLAERTGGTYSTLKVQPAELEDSGVYFCASSQVGRTVPGMNTGELFFGEGSRLTVL.

This sequence joins TRBV2 and TRBJ2-5; 10 bases are shared with TRBD2. The CDR3 contains 13 residues. CDR1 is SNHLY, CDR2 FYNNEI, per germline. Germline trimming cut 7 bases from V and 3 bases from J; bases unmatched to any gene: 2. The CDR3 loop reads CASILAGEETQYF. CDR3 coding DNA: TGTGCCAGCATTCTAGCGGGAGAAGAGACCCAGTACTTC.

The CDR3 reads CASSWSGAPQGETQYF. Here the CDR3 DNA reads TGCGCCAGCAGCTGGAGTGGGGCCCCCCAGGGAGAGACCCAGTACTTC. This rearrangement joins TRBV5-1 to TRBJ2-5; possibly TRBD1 for D (5 bases). V lost 3 bases, J lost 4 bases, and 19 bases lay in between. Per germline, CDR1 SGHRS and CDR2 YFSETQ. This CDR3 has 16 residues. Drawing the rest from reference TRBV5-1 and TRBJ2-5, the complete variable domain is KAGVTQTPRYLIKTRGQQVTLSCSPISGHRSVSWYQQTPGQGLQFLFEYFSETQRNKGNFPGRFSGRQFSNSRSEMNVSTLELGDSALYLCASSWSGAPQGETQYFGPGTRLLVL.

The V and J genes are TRBV18 and TRBJ2-7; 11 positions agree with TRBD1. The CDR3 consists of 14 residues. Per the germline V gene, CDR1 is KGHSH and CDR2 is LQKENI. V lost 3 bases and J lost 7; bases outside the gene matches: 5. In nucleotides, the CDR3 is TGTGCCAGCTCACCGGGACAGGGGGATAGGGAGCAGTACTTC. Translating it yields CASSPGQGDREQYF.

The rearrangement links TRBV28 to TRBJ1-2; D remains unclear. CDR1 and CDR2 from the germline V gene are MDHEN and SYDVKM. This CDR3 is 14 amino acids long. Deletions cut 6 bases from V and 4 bases from J, with 15 bases between. CDR3 nucleotides: TGTGCCAGCAGCACCGGTCTATGGAGCTATGGCTACACCTTC. Translated: CASSTGLWSYGYTF.

This clone was seen once. The V and J genes are TRBV4-2 and TRBJ2-7; 10 bases are a match to TRBD1. Germline CDR1 LGHNA, CDR2 YNFKEQ. The CDR3 covers 16 residues. The V and J ends lost 1 base and 0 bases, in that order; junction bases with no gene match: 3. CDR3 nucleotide sequence: TGTGCCAGCAGCCAAGTAGGACAGGGGGACTCCTACGAGCAGTACTTC. This encodes CASSQVGQGDSYEQYF.

The gene calls are TRBV6-5 and TRBJ1-1; D is perhaps TRBD1 (6 bases). In germline, CDR1 is MNHEY, CDR2 SVGAGI. V was trimmed by 5 bases and J by 9 bases, leaving 13 bases between them. CDR3 length: 12 amino acids. The CDR3 sequence: CASSRDRNQAFF. The CDR3 coding sequence is TGTGCCAGCAGTAGAGACAGGAACCAAGCTTTCTTT.

The chain couples TRBV5-1 to TRBJ2-7, with a weak D call TRBD2 (6 bases). Trimming removed 1 base at V and 4 bases at J, with 12 bases between. Germline CDR1 and CDR2: SGHRS and YFSETQ. CDR3 length: 14 amino acids. The CDR3 protein is CASSLTGDLYEQYF. The CDR3 DNA is TGCGCCAGCAGCTTGACGGGAGACCTTTACGAGCAGTACTTC.

In DNA form, the CDR3 reads TGTGCCAGCATCAAAAGGACAGGGAACACTGAAGCTTTCTTT. This codes for CASIKRTGNTEAFF. This sequence joins TRBV6-5 and TRBJ1-1, with 7 nucleotides matching TRBD1. The CDR3 is 14 amino acids. The V segment lost 7 bases and the J segment 1 base; nucleotides outside the gene matches: 6. Germline CDR1 MNHEY, CDR2 SVGAGI.

The chain employs TRBV5-3 and TRBJ1-2; 10 nucleotides line up with TRBD1. TRBV5-3 counts as an open reading frame of uncertain function. This CDR3 has 16 amino acids. The V segment lost 3 bases and the J segment 6 bases; nucleotides outside the gene matches: 11. CDR3 DNA: TGTGCCAGAAGCTACTCAAAAAGGGACAGGGGAAATGGCTACACCTTC. It translates to CARSYSKRDRGNGYTF.

The CDR3 region is CASSGGGLAGVQEQFF. The CDR3, as DNA: TGTGCCAGCAGTGGGGGGGGACTAGCGGGAGTGCAAGAGCAGTTCTTC. J is TRBJ2-1 and V is TRBV6-1, with TRBD2 matching 14 bases. Losses at the gene ends were 4 bases for V and 10 bases for J; bases not matched to a gene: 9. The CDR3 runs to 16 residues. Germline V gives CDR1 MNHNS, CDR2 SASEGT.

The rearrangement uses TRBV7-2 and TRBJ2-1; D may be TRBD1 (6 bases). Trimming stripped 5 bases from V and 10 bases from J, with 12 bases between. The CDR3 covers 12 residues. The germline CDR1 and CDR2 sequences are SGHTA and FQGNSA. CDR3 DNA sequence: TGTGCCAGCAGCCTATTTGGGGGCGAGCAGTTCTTC. Translated, it gives CASSLFGGEQFF.

This chain links TRBV7-9 with TRBJ2-7, with D possibly being TRBD2 (6 bases). Between the trimmed V and J ends, which lost 11 bases and 2 bases, there was a span of 28 bases. From germline, CDR1 is SEHNR and CDR2 FQNEAQ (reference sequence). There are 17 residues in the CDR3. The CDR3 loop is CAGSGGAAGNLAYEQYF. Written as DNA, the CDR3 is TGTGCCGGATCAGGCGGGGCCGCGGGTAATTTAGCCTACGAGCAGTACTTC.

V gene TRBV6-5 combines with J gene TRBJ1-1; 7 bases align to TRBD1. CDR1 is MNHEY and CDR2 is SVGAGI in the germline V gene. J gave up 1 base and V 2 bases, and 4 bases lay outside the gene matches. The CDR3 covers 15 residues. CDR3 amino acids: CASSYRGRPNTEAFF. In DNA, the CDR3 is TGTGCCAGCAGTTACAGGGGGCGTCCGAACACTGAAGCTTTCTTT.

This chain connects TRBV19 to TRBJ2-1; 7 bases align to TRBD2. The germline V gene has CDR1 LNHDA and CDR2 SQIVND (reference sequence). V lost 3 bases and J lost 6; bases outside the gene matches: 8. The CDR3 sequence is 15 residues long. The CDR3, as DNA: TGTGCCAGTAGTATCCGAATAGCGGGTCTCAATGAGCAGTTCTTC. This gives the protein CASSIRIAGLNEQFF.

The rearrangement uses TRBV30 and TRBJ2-4; D perhaps matches TRBD1 (6 bases). V shed 2 bases and J shed 0 bases, with 11 bases lying between them. Germline-derived CDR1 and CDR2 are GTSNPN and SVGIG (reference sequence). This CDR3 is built from 15 residues. CDR3 amino acids: CAWSWQGLAKNIQYF. The CDR3 nucleotides are TGTGCCTGGAGTTGGCAGGGGCTAGCCAAAAACATTCAGTACTTC.

The J gene is TRBJ2-7, the V gene TRBV5-4; a possible D gene is TRBD1 (6 bases). CDR3 length: 15 residues. From germline, CDR1 is SGHNT and CDR2 YYREEE (reference sequence). Trimming stripped 6 bases from V and 0 bases from J, with 16 bases between. The CDR3: CASNTDRSSSYEQYF. The CDR3 DNA reads TGTGCCAGCAACACAGACAGGTCCAGCTCCTACGAGCAGTACTTC.